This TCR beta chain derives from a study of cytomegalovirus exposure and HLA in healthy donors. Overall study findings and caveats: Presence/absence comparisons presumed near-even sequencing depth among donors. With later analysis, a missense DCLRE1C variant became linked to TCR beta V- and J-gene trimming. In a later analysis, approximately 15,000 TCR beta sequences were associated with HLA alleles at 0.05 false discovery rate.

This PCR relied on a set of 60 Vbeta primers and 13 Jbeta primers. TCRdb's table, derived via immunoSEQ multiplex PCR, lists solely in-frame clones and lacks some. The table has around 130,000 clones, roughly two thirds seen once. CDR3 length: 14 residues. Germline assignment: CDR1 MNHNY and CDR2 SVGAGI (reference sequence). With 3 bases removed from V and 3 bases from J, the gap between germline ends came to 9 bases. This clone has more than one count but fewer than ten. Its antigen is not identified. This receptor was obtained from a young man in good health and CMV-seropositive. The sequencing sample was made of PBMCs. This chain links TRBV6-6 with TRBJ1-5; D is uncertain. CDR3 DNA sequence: TGTGCCAGCAGTTATCCCGAGGACAATCAGCCCCAGCATTTT. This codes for CASSYPEDNQPQHF.